Following are 3 T cell receptor beta chains from one sample sequenced in a study of blood T cell repertoires in COVID-19. The method was immunoSEQ multiplex PCR; TCRdb's version includes in-frame clones alone and lacks a portion of them. The sample includes around 160,000 clones, more than 75% of them seen just once. The sample was PBMCs or T cells enriched from blood (not recorded which). Receptors originate from a middle-aged man who had recovered from COVID-19.

The chain carries TRBV19 and TRBJ1-5; 12 bases match TRBD1. In germline, CDR1 is LNHDA, CDR2 SQIVND (reference sequence). The length of the CDR3 is 14 residues. V trimming: 7 bases; J trimming: 8 bases; junction bases outside the gene matches: 6. CDR3 nucleotide sequence: TGTGCCAGTACCCTGGGACAGGGGGCGAAGCCCCAGCATTTT. Protein: CASTLGQGAKPQHF. The whole variable domain, filled in from reference TRBV19 and TRBJ1-5, reads DGGITQSPKYLFRKEGQNVTLSCEQNLNHDAMYWYRQDPGQGLRLIYYSQIVNDFQKGDIAEGYSVSREKKESFPLTVTSAQKNPTAFYLCASTLGQGAKPQHFGDGTRLSIL.

This chain connects TRBV10-3 to TRBJ1-2; possibly TRBD1 for D (5 bases). Trimming took 11 bases from V and 3 from J, leaving 16 bases between them. This CDR3 has 13 amino acids. From germline, CDR1 is ENHRY and CDR2 SYGVKD. The CDR3 sequence: CALTPGPDYGYTF. The DNA for the CDR3 is TGTGCCCTGACCCCAGGGCCAGACTATGGCTACACCTTC.

The J gene is TRBJ2-5, the V gene TRBV5-1; 8 bases are shared with TRBD2. The CDR3 runs 16 residues. The J segment lost 2 bases and the V segment lost 0 bases, leaving 6 bases of the junction unmatched. CDR1 and CDR2 from the germline V gene are SGHRS and YFSETQ. In DNA, the CDR3 is TGCGCCAGCAGCTTGGGGCCAGCGGGGGAACAAGAGACCCAGTACTTC. Translating gives CASSLGPAGEQETQYF.